This entry features one T cell receptor (beta chain) sequence. At one boundary the junction diverges from the germline segment, which might be a read error. CDR1 is MNHEY and CDR2 is SVGAGI in the germline V gene. The CDR3 sequence is 16 residues long. Sample-barcoded 5' priming and a J-beta primer mix drove a second PCR of roughly 6 to 12 cycles. One entry per CDR3 protein, called by TCRdb with MiXCR from the 5' RACE reads. The data hold fewer than 1,000,000 distinct CDR3 sequences, with approximately 48% observed a single time. This sample is drawn from a study of blood T cells in healthy people across ages.

Sequenced: blood. The V gene is TRBV6-5, the J gene TRBJ2-4; D not resolved. The closer fit of TRBJ2-7 to the DNA end suggests the J call may be wrong. The receptor comes from a man between 60 and 70 years old in good health. The CDR3: CASRSPVEFNFYEQYF. The CDR3 DNA sequence: TGTGCAAGCAGATCCCCTGTGGAGTTTAACTTCTACGAGCAGTACTTC.